Listed below are T cell receptor beta chains from one sample, sequenced in a study of blood T cells in healthy people across ages. TCRdb ran MiXCR on the 5' RACE reads and lists one entry per CDR3 protein. The sample shows roughly 2 million distinct CDR3 sequences, roughly 52% of them seen only once. Sequencing used blood. All receptors come from a woman aged 40 to 50 in good health. The CDR3 runs from the conserved cysteine through the conserved F or W. The order of the fields is CDR3 DNA, CDR3 protein, clone size, J gene, V gene, D gene. The D gene is left open where the match is weak. Clone size appears in some rows only: once, few, many, or a class for an expanded clone.

CDR3 DNA: TGTGCCAGCAGTTTTAATGGGGAAGTTGACGATGAGCAGTTCTTC
CDR3 protein: CASSFNGEVDDEQFF
clone size: -
J gene: TRBJ2-1
V gene: TRBV28
D gene: -

CDR3 DNA: TGCAGTGCTACCGACGGGTTGAATGAAAAACTGTTTTTT
CDR3 protein: CSATDGLNEKLFF
clone size: once
J gene: TRBJ1-4
V gene: TRBV20-1
D gene: -

CDR3 DNA: TGCAGTGCCCCTCCTAGCGGGAGTAATGAGCAGTTCTTC
CDR3 protein: CSAPPSGSNEQFF
clone size: -
J gene: TRBJ2-1
V gene: TRBV20-1
D gene: TRBD2

CDR3 DNA: TGCACCAGCAGTTCCCGGACAGGGGGCTATGGCTACACCTTC
CDR3 protein: CTSSSRTGGYGYTF
clone size: -
J gene: TRBJ1-2
V gene: TRBV27
D gene: TRBD1

CDR3 DNA: TGTGCCAGCAGTTCGGACATGAGGGCCTACGAGCAGTACTTC
CDR3 protein: CASSSDMRAYEQYF
clone size: -
J gene: TRBJ2-7
V gene: TRBV6-2/TRBV6-3
D gene: -

CDR3 DNA: TGTGCCAGCAGTTACCCGGGACTAGCGGACTACTATTCCACAGATACGCAGTATTTT
CDR3 protein: CASSYPGLADYYSTDTQYF
clone size: -
J gene: TRBJ2-3
V gene: TRBV6-2/TRBV6-3
D gene: TRBD2

CDR3 DNA: TGCAGTGCGAGAGGCTCTGGGGCCAACGTCCTGACTTTC
CDR3 protein: CSARGSGANVLTF
clone size: many
J gene: TRBJ2-6
V gene: TRBV20-1
D gene: -

CDR3 DNA: TGTGCCAGCAGCCAGGGACGAGCCTACAATGAGCAGTTCTTC
CDR3 protein: CASSQGRAYNEQFF
clone size: -
J gene: TRBJ2-1
V gene: TRBV3-1
D gene: -

CDR3 DNA: TGTGCCAGCAGCCAAGGAGTCAGGGTTGATGAAAAACTGTTTTTT
CDR3 protein: CASSQGVRVDEKLFF
clone size: -
J gene: TRBJ1-4
V gene: TRBV14
D gene: -

CDR3 DNA: TGTGCCAGCAGTTTAGCGGAATTGGGGGGAGAGCAGTACTTC
CDR3 protein: CASSLAELGGEQYF
clone size: -
J gene: TRBJ2-5
V gene: TRBV12-3/TRBV12-4
D gene: -

CDR3 DNA: TGCAGTGCTATCAGAAGTGGCGCAGGGGGGCATGACTATGGCTACACCTTC
CDR3 protein: CSAIRSGAGGHDYGYTF
clone size: -
J gene: TRBJ1-2
V gene: TRBV20-1
D gene: TRBD1

CDR3 DNA: TGCAGTGCTAGAGATCCCTCCTCTAATGGCTACACCTTC
CDR3 protein: CSARDPSSNGYTF
clone size: -
J gene: TRBJ1-2
V gene: TRBV20-1
D gene: -

CDR3 DNA: TGTGCCACCATTAGGAAGGCATCCCCCTACGAGCAGTACTTC
CDR3 protein: CATIRKASPYEQYF
clone size: few
J gene: TRBJ2-7
V gene: TRBV28
D gene: -